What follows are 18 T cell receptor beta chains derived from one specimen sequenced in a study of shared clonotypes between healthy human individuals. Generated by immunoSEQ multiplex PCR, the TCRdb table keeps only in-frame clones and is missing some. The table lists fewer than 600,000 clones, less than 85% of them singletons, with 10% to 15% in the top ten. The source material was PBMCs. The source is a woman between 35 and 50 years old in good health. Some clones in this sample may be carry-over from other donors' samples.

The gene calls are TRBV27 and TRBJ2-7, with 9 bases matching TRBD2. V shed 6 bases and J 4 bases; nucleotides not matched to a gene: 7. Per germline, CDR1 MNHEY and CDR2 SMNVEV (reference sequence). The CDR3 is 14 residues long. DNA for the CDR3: TGTGCCAGCAGCTCCGGGACTAGCTCTTACGAGCAGTACTTC. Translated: CASSSGTSSYEQYF.

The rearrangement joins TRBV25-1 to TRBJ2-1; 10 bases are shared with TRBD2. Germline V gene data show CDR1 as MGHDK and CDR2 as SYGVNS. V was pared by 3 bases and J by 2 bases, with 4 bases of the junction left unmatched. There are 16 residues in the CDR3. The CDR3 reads CASSDTSGRAYNEQFF. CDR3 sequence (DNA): TGTGCCAGCAGTGACACCAGCGGGAGGGCCTACAATGAGCAGTTCTTC.

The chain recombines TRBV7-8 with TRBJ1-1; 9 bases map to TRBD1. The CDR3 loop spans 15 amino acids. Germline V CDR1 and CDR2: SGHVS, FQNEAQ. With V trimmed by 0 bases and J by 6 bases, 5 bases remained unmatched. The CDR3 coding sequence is TGTGCCAGCAGCTTAGCGACAGGGGGAATCGCTGAAGCTTTCTTT. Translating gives CASSLATGGIAEAFF. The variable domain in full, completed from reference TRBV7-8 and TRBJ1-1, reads GAGVSQSPRYKVAKRGQDVALRCDPISGHVSLFWYQQALGQGPEFLTYFQNEAQLDKSGLPSDRFFAERPEGSVSTLKIQRTQQEDSAVYLCASSLATGGIAEAFFGQGTRLTVV.

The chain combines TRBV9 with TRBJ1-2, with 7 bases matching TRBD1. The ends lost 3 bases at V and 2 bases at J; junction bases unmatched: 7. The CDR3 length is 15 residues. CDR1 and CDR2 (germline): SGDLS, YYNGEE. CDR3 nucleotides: TGTGCCAGCAGCGGACAGGGCCGTGCGAACTATGGCTACACCTTC. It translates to CASSGQGRANYGYTF.

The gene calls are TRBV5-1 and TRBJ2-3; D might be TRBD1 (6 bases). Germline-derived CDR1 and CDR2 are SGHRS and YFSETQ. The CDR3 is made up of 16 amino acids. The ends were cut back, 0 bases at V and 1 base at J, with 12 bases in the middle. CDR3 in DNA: TGCGCCAGCAGCTTGGTCCCAGGGGCGCGCACAGATACGCAGTATTTT. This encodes CASSLVPGARTDTQYF.

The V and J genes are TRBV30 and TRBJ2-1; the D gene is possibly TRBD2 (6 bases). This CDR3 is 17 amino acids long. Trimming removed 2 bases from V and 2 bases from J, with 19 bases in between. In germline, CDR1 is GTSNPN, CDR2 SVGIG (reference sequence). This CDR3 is CAWSPPPLSGTYNEQFF. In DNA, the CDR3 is TGTGCCTGGAGTCCACCACCCCTTAGCGGAACCTACAATGAGCAGTTCTTC.

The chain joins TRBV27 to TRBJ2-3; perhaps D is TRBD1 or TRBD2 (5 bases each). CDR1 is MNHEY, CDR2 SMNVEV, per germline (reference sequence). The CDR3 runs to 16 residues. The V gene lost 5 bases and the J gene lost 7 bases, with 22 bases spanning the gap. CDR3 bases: TGTGCCAGCAGTAAATGGGACCCTCTCCTCATAAATACGCAGTATTTT. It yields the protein CASSKWDPLLINTQYF.

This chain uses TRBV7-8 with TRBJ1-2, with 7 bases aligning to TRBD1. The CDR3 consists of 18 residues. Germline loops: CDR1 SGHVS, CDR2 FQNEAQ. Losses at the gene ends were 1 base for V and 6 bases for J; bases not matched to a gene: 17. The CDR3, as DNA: TGTGCCAGCAGCTTAGACCGCTTTACAGGGGAGAAGGAGAATGGCTACACCTTC. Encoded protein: CASSLDRFTGEKENGYTF. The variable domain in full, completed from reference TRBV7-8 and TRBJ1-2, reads GAGVSQSPRYKVAKRGQDVALRCDPISGHVSLFWYQQALGQGPEFLTYFQNEAQLDKSGLPSDRFFAERPEGSVSTLKIQRTQQEDSAVYLCASSLDRFTGEKENGYTFGSGTRLTVV.

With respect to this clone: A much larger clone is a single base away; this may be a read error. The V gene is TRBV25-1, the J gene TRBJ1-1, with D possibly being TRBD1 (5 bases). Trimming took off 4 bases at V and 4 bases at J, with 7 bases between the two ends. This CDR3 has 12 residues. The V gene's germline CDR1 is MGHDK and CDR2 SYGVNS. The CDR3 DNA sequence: TGTGCCAGCAGTGCGGGGGGCACTGAAGCTTTCTTT. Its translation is CASSAGGTEAFF.

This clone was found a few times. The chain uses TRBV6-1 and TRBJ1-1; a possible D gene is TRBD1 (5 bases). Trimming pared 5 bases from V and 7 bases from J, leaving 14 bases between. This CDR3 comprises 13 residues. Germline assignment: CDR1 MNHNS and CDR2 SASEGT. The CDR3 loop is CASSLEGQIEAFF. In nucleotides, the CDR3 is TGTGCCAGCAGTCTCGAGGGGCAGATTGAAGCTTTCTTT.

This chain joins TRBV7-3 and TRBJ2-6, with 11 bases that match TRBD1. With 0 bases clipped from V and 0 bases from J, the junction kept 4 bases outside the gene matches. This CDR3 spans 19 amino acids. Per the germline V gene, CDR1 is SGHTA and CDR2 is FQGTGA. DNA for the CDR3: TGTGCCAGCAGCTTAACCAGGGGACAGGGGGTCTCTGGGGCCAACGTCCTGACTTTC. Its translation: CASSLTRGQGVSGANVLTF. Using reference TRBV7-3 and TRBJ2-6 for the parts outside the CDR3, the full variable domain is GAGVSQTPSNKVTEKGKYVELRCDPISGHTALYWYRQSLGQGPEFLIYFQGTGAADDSGLPNDRFFAVRPEGSVSTLKIQRTERGDSAVYLCASSLTRGQGVSGANVLTFGAGSRLTVL.

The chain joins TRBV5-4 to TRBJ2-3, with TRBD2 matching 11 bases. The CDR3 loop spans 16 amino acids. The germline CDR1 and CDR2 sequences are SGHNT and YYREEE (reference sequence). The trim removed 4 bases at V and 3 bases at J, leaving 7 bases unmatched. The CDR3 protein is CASSLPGLAVTDTQYF. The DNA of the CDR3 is TGTGCCAGCAGCCTTCCGGGACTAGCGGTAACAGATACGCAGTATTTT.

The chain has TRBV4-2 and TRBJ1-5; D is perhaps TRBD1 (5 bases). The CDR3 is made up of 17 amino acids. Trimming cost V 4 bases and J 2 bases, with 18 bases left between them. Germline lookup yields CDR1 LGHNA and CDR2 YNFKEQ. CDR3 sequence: CASSRDLGVGGNQPQHF. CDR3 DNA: TGTGCCAGCAGCCGGGACCTTGGGGTAGGGGGCAATCAGCCCCAGCATTTT.

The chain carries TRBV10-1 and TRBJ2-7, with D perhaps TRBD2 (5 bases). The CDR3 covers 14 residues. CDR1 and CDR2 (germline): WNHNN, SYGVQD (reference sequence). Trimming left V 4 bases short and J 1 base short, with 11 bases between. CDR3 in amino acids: CASSVAIDSYEQYF. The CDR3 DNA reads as TGCGCCAGCAGTGTAGCGATAGATTCCTACGAGCAGTACTTC.

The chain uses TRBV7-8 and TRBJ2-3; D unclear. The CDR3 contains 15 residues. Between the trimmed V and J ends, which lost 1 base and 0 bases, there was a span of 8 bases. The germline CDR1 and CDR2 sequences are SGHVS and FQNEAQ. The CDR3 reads CASSLVDFSTDTQYF. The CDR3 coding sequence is TGTGCCAGCAGCTTAGTCGACTTTAGCACAGATACGCAGTATTTT.

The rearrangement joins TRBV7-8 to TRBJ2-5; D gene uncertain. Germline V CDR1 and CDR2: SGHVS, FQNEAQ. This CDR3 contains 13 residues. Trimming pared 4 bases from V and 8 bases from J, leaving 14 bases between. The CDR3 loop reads CASSSFDWTTQYF. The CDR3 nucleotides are TGTGCCAGCAGCTCCTTCGATTGGACCACCCAGTACTTC.

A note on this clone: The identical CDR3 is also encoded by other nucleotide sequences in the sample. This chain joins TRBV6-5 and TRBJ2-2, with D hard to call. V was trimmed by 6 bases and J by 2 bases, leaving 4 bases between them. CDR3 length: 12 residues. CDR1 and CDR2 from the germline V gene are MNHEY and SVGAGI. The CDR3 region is CASRPNTGELFF. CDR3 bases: TGTGCCAGCAGACCCAACACCGGGGAGCTGTTTTTT.

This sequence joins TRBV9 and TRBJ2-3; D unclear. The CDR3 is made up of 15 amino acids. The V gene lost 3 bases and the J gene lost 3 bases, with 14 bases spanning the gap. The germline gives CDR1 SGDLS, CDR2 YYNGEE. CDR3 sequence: CASSELAARTDTQYF. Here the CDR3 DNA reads TGTGCCAGCAGCGAGCTTGCCGCCCGAACAGATACGCAGTATTTT.